One T cell receptor beta chain is described in this entry. Its cognate antigen is unknown. The data stem from a study of cytomegalovirus exposure and HLA in healthy donors. Study in general: A preliminary data release comprised roughly 80 million unique TCRs obtained from HLA-typed donors.

Study results and caveats: Reportedly, diagnosis of cytomegalovirus status by the classifier showed high specificity and sensitivity. In all likelihood, a cluster of highly shared sequence variants was a sequencing artifact.

A multiplex PCR was run with 60 Vbeta primers and 13 Jbeta primers. Produced via immunoSEQ multiplex PCR; TCRdb's table is partial and in-frame only. Altogether more than 200,000 clones are present, roughly 80% being singletons, with the ten largest covering roughly 16%. The J segment lost 6 bases and the V segment lost 3 bases, leaving 9 bases of the junction unmatched. The length of the CDR3 is 16 residues. From germline, CDR1 is SGHRS and CDR2 YFSETQ. Sequenced: PBMCs. The TCR was taken from a man aged 40-55 years in good health and CMV-seronegative. This chain connects TRBV5-1 to TRBJ2-2; 9 bases agree with TRBD1. The CDR3 sequence: CASSYLPGQGSGELFF. CDR3 sequence (DNA): TGCGCCAGCAGCTACTTACCGGGACAGGGTTCCGGGGAGCTGTTTTTT.